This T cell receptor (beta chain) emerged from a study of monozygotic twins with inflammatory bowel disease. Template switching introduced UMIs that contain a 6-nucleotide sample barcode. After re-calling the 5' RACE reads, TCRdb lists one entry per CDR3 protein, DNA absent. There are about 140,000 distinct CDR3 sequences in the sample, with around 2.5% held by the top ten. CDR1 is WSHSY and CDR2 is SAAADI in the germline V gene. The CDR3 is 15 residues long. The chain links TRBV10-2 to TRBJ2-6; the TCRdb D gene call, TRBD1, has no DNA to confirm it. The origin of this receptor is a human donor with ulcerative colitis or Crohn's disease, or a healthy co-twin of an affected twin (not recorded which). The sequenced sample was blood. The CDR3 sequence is CASSDRGSAANVLTF.